This T cell receptor beta chain came from a study of blood T cell repertoires in COVID-19. Study-level background: The study drew acute and convalescent COVID-19 samples from the United States, Italy and Spain.

Original processing notes: Reference gene primer amplification gave nucleated cell count estimates. Generated by immunoSEQ multiplex PCR, the TCRdb table keeps only in-frame clones and is missing some. Clone size and the V and J calls come from that table; the DNA yielded D and trimming. The sample has about 28,000 clones; roughly 88% are singletons. The germline V gene has CDR1 MNHEY and CDR2 SVGEGT. V was clipped by 4 bases and J by 0 bases, with 7 bases between them. The CDR3 consists of 13 residues. The chain links TRBV6-2 or TRBV6-3 to TRBJ2-7, with D maybe TRBD1 (5 bases). Source material: peripheral blood. The sequence was obtained from a human donor in a cohort sampled during active COVID-19. CDR3 in DNA: TGTGCCAGCAGTTGGGGCGGCTCCTACGAGCAGTACTTC. Translated: CASSWGGSYEQYF.